The sequence of this TCR beta chain was determined in a study of beta chain features in type 1 diabetes. This clone was observed a few times. Germline CDR1 and CDR2: MGHDK and SYGVNS. J was trimmed by 5 bases and V by 4 bases; bases with no gene match: 3. The CDR3 runs 13 residues. The authors reverse transcribed all of the isolated RNA, so sequencing captured expressed TCRB transcripts. Assay: immunoSEQ multiplex PCR; the TCRdb copy retains only in-frame clones and omits some. The table has 300,000 to 400,000 clones, 6.5% to 10% seen once. This TCR came from a young woman in good health. The sequenced sample consisted of central memory CD4+ T cells from blood. This chain joins TRBV25-1 and TRBJ2-3; 7 nucleotides match TRBD1. The chain's CDR3 is CASSAPGGDTQYF. The CDR3 DNA is TGTGCCAGCAGTGCCCCAGGGGGAGATACGCAGTATTTT.